This T cell receptor beta chain was captured in a study of CD4 T cells in relation to SARS-CoV-2 and coronaviruses (dated by TCRdb to the early 2020s). Study-wide context: Shared crossreactive spike epitopes were mapped to their HLA restriction using patient-derived lymphoblastoid cell lines. The Adaptive Biotechnologies TCR-sequencing kit was used to sequence samples from three pre-COVID donors and the naive versus memory experiments, whereas other data were Illumina-based. A different, Illumina-based TCR-beta assay was used to sequence expansion assays from other donors in the study. At the level of individual TCR clonotypes, the study evaluated whether memory CD4+ T cells crossreact between the spike proteins of SARS-CoV-2 and those of common cold coronaviruses. Beyond this particular receptor, the publication reports: Crossreactive clones showed significantly weaker SARS-CoV-2-driven expansion than monoreactive clones, consistent with antigenic imprinting. Pre-pandemic and post-infection samples were not both contributed by any donor, so tracing of the source of pre-existing responses was limited. Small numbers of patients and of tested TCRs were a limitation of the study. Sequencing of naive versus memory cells indicated that the assay detects memory recall responses, not primary responses primed during culture. In around three fifths of donors, memory CD4+ clonotypes turned up that crossrecognized SARS-CoV-2 and at least one common cold coronavirus spike. Crossreactivity analysis centred on spike protein, so crossreactivity against other viral proteins was not assessed.

As for this clone: Its antigen is still unknown. The record has no base qualities; no much larger clone is one base away.

Uncultured naive and memory CD4+ T cell DNA received deep-resolution immunoSEQ TCR-beta sequencing. The study's own analysis went as follows. During preprocessing, nonproductive sequences were removed, along with CDR3s that did not begin with C, did not end with F or W, or were shorter than 7 amino acids. Cultured and uncultured naive and memory CD4+ repertoires were searched for previously identified spike- and CEF-reactive CDR3s. Pairwise Levenshtein distance, computed with the stringdist R package after three terminal residues were trimmed from each end, was used as the measure of CDR3 homology. TCRdb took this table from immuneACCESS and kept in-frame rearrangements with V and J called. Such tables lack part of the clones; where checked against another copy, unresolved V genes explain under half of the gap, and the rest is unexplained. V and J calls and clone size are as listed in that table; D and trimming were resolved from the DNA. This sample is represented by about 65,000 clones; about 87% of them were singletons. Of the sample, more than 1.5% falls within the top ten clones.

CD4+ T cells from unexposed donors were collected before the COVID-19 pandemic (2011-2018). Naive and memory CD4+ T cells were separated from cryopreserved PBMCs through CD4 enrichment, which was followed by EasySep naive CD4+ T cell enrichment. The leukapheresis product used for the unexposed donors was purchased from a commercial source. Ficoll-Paque PLUS gradient centrifugation was used to isolate PBMCs from leukapheresis product or whole blood. PBMCs were either cryopreserved at -140 degrees C or used fresh in the expansion assay. The QIAamp Micro DNA Kit was used to extract genomic DNA from the CD4+ T cells. Input material: memory CD4+ T cells from PBMCs. What the cell subset or site label conveys for this sample: memory (non-naive) CD4+ T cells. This TCR came from a human donor in good health.

The CDR3 reads as follows: CASSLSAQRTYEQYF. The bases read TGTGCCAGCAGCTTATCGGCACAGCGAACCTACGAGCAGTACTTC. The chain joins TRBV7-9 to TRBJ2-7, with no confidently assigned D gene. The germline V gene (reference sequence) provides CDR1 SEHNR and CDR2 FQNEAQ. Trimming removed 2 bases from V and 2 bases from J, leaving 13 bases between the germline ends. From the cysteine through the phenylalanine, the CDR3 covers 15 amino acids. This entry keeps only the CDR3 DNA: 45 bases, framed from base 1.